This T cell receptor (beta chain) was found in a study of cytomegalovirus exposure and HLA in healthy donors. General study findings and limits: Confirmation in vitro established that three CMV-associated chains were specific for CMV antigens. As a later analysis showed, a missense DCLRE1C variant was linked to trimming of TCR beta V- and J-genes. 150 to 200 TCR beta chains were listed as cytomegalovirus-associated.

As regards this clone: The antigen is unknown.

PCR used 60 Vbeta primers and 13 Jbeta primers. Here immunoSEQ multiplex PCR was the method, and the copy in TCRdb shows in-frame clones only, minus some. The table shows 150,000 to 200,000 clones, with approximately 79% occurring only once. Losses at the gene ends were 3 bases for V and 3 bases for J; bases not matched to a gene: 3. This CDR3 has 14 amino acids. CDR1 MNHEY and CDR2 SMNVEV come from the germline V gene (reference sequence). The V and J genes are TRBV27 and TRBJ2-7; 9 bases match TRBD1. Sample: PBMCs. This TCR derives from a man aged 40-49 years in good health and CMV-seronegative. The CDR3 loop is CASSFGDRVYEQYF. The CDR3 DNA reads as TGTGCCAGCAGTTTCGGGGACAGGGTCTACGAGCAGTACTTC.